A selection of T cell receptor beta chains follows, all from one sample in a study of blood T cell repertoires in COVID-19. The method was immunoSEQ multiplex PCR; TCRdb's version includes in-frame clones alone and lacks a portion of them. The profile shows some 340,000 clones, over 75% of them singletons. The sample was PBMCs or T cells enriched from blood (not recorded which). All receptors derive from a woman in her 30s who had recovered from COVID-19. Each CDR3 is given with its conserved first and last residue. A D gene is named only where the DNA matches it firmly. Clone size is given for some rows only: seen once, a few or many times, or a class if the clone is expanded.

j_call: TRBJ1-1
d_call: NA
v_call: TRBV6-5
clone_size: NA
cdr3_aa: CASSRGTLAEAFF
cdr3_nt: TGTGCCAGCAGCCGAGGCACCCTCGCTGAAGCTTTCTTT

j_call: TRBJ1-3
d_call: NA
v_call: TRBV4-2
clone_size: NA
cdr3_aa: CASSLGGAESGNTIYF
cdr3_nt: TGTGCCAGCAGCCTAGGAGGGGCGGAGTCTGGAAACACCATATATTTT

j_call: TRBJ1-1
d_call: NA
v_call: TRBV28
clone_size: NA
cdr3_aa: CASSEGVMNTEAFF
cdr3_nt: TGTGCCAGCAGCGAGGGGGTGATGAACACTGAAGCTTTCTTT

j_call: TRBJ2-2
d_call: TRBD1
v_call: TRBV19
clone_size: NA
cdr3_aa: CASSTHRDRVSGELFF
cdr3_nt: TGTGCCAGTAGTACACACCGGGACAGGGTGTCCGGGGAGCTGTTTTTT

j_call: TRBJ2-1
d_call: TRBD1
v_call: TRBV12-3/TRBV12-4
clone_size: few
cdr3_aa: CASSQGAYNEQFF
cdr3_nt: TGTGCCAGCTCACAGGGGGCCTACAATGAGCAGTTCTTC

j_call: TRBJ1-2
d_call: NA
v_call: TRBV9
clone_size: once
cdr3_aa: CASSPRLLGQYGYTF
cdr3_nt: TGTGCCAGCAGTCCACGCCTACTAGGACAGTATGGCTACACCTTC

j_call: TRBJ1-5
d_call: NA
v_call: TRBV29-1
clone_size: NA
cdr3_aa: CSVAGMGNQPQHF
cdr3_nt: TGCAGCGTTGCAGGGATGGGTAATCAGCCCCAGCATTTT

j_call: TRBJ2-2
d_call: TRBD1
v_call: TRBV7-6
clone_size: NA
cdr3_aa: CASSLVPGGKAGELFF
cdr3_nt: TGTGCCAGCAGCTTAGTTCCAGGGGGCAAGGCCGGGGAGCTGTTTTTT

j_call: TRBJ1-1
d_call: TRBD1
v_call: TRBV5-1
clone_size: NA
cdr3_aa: CASSSTFGTVNTEAFF
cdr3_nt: TGCGCCAGCAGCTCGACCTTCGGGACAGTTAACACTGAAGCTTTCTTT

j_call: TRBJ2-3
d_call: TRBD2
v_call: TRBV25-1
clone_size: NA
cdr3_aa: CASRRGGPTDTQYF
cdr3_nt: TGTGCCAGCAGACGGGGGGGCCCTACAGATACGCAGTATTTT

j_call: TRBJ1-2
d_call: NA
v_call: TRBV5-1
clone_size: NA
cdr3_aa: CASSLTYTNYGYTF
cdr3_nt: TGCGCCAGCAGCTTAACGTACACTAACTATGGCTACACCTTC

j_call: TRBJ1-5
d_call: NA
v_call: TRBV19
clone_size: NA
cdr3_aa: CASSTTLLAGGNQPQHF
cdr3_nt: TGTGCCAGTAGTACCACCCTGTTAGCGGGAGGAAATCAGCCCCAGCATTTT

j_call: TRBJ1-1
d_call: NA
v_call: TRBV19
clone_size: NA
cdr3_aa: CASSPTVNTEAFF
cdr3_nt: TGTGCCAGTAGTCCCACGGTGAACACTGAAGCTTTCTTT

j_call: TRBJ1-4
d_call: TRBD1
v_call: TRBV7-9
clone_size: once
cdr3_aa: CASSSISGGLQEKLFF
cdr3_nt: TGTGCCAGCAGCTCCATCTCAGGGGGGCTTCAGGAAAAACTGTTTTTT

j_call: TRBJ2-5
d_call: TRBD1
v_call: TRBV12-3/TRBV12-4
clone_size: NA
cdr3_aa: CASTRQGQETQYF
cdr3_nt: TGTGCCAGCACTCGACAGGGACAAGAGACCCAGTACTTC

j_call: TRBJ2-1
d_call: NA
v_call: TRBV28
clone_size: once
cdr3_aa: CASSPRTGIRNEQFF
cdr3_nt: TGTGCCAGCAGTCCCCGGACTGGAATAAGGAATGAGCAGTTCTTC

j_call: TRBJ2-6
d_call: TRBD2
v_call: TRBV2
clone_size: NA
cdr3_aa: CASCGQRGFTGANVLTF
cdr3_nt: TGTGCCAGCTGCGGACAGCGGGGGTTTACTGGGGCCAACGTCCTGACTTTC

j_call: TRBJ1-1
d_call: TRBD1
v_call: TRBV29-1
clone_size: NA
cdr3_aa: CSGRTGGNTEAFF
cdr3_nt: TGCAGCGGCCGCACAGGGGGGAACACTGAAGCTTTCTTT

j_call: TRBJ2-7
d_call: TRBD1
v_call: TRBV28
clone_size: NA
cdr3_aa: CASSLRGPGYEQYF
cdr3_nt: TGTGCCAGCAGCCTCAGGGGGCCGGGATACGAGCAGTACTTC

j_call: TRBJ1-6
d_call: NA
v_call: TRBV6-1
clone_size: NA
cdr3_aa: CASSEYRESYNSPLHF
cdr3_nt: TGTGCCAGCAGTGAATACAGGGAGTCCTATAATTCACCCCTCCACTTT

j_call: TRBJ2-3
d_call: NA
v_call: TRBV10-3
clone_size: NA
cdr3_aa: CAIRALTTDTQYF
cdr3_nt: TGTGCCATCAGGGCCTTAACCACAGATACGCAGTATTTT

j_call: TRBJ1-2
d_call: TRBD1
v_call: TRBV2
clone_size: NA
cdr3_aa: CASSDLGQGYGYTF
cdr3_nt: TGTGCCAGCAGTGATTTGGGACAGGGCTATGGCTACACCTTC

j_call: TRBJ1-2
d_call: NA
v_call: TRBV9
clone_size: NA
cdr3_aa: CASSVERGSGYGYTF
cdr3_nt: TGTGCCAGCAGCGTAGAAAGGGGATCAGGCTATGGCTACACCTTC

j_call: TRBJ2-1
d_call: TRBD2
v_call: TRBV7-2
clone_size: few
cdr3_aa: CASSFRAGGWDHEQFF
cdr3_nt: TGTGCCAGCAGCTTCCGAGCGGGGGGCTGGGACCATGAGCAGTTCTTC

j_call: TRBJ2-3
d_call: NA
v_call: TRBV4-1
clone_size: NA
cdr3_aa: CASSPGGTGGSTDTQYF
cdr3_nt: TGCGCCAGCAGCCCCGGGGGGACGGGGGGCTCCACAGATACGCAGTATTTT

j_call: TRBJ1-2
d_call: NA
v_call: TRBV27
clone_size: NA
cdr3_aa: CASRPFEGYGYTF
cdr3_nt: TGTGCCAGCAGGCCTTTCGAGGGCTATGGCTACACCTTC

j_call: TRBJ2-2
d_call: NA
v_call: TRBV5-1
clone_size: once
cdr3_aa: CASSFAGQNTGELFF
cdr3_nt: TGCGCCAGCAGCTTTGCAGGCCAGAACACCGGGGAGCTGTTTTTT

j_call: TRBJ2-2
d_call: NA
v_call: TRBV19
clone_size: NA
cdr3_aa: CASSPAGTRELFF
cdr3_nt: TGTGCCAGTAGTCCGGCAGGTACTCGGGAGCTGTTTTTT

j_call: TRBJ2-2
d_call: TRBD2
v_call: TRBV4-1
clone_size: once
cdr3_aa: CASSLGLAATNTGELFF
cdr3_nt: TGCGCCAGCAGCCTCGGACTAGCGGCTACGAACACCGGGGAGCTGTTTTTT

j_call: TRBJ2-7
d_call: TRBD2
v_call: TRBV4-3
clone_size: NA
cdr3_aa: CASSQDTSGGSYEQYF
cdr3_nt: TGCGCCAGCAGCCAAGACACTAGCGGGGGCTCCTACGAGCAGTACTTC

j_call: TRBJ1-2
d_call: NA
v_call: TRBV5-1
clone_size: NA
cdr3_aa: CASSPAGDRNYGYTF
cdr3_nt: TGCGCCAGCAGCCCGGCAGGGGATAGGAACTATGGCTACACCTTC

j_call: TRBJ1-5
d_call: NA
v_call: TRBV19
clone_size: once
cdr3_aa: CASSREGGRNQPQHF
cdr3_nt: TGTGCCAGTAGTAGGGAAGGAGGACGCAATCAGCCCCAGCATTTT

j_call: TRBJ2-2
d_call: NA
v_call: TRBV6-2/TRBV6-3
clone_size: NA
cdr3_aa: CASSRGTGYQTGELFF
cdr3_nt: TGTGCCAGCAGCCGGGGAACAGGGTATCAAACCGGGGAGCTGTTTTTT

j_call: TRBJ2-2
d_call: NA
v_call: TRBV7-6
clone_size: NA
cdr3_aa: CASSLELGRGVNTGELFF
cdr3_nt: TGTGCCAGCAGCTTAGAATTGGGTAGGGGTGTGAACACCGGGGAGCTGTTTTTT

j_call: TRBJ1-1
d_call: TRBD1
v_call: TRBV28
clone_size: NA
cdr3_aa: CASSRGGQAVKPEAFF
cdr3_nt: TGTGCCAGCAGTAGAGGGGGACAGGCAGTGAAACCTGAAGCTTTCTTT

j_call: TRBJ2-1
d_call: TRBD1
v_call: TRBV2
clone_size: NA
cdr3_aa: CASQQGPYNEQFF
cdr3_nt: TGTGCCAGCCAACAGGGGCCGTACAATGAGCAGTTCTTC

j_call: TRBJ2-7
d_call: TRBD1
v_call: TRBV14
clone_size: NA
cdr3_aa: CASSQRTGTYEQYF
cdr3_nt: TGTGCCAGCAGCCAACGGACAGGGACCTACGAGCAGTACTTC

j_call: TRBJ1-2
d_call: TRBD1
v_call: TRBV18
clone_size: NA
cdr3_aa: CASSPLRGPTGYTF
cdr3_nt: TGTGCCAGCTCACCACTCAGGGGGCCCACTGGCTACACCTTC

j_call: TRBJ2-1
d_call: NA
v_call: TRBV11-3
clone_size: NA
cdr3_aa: CASSLGGSSYNEQFF
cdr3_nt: TGTGCCAGCAGCTTAGGAGGGAGCTCCTACAATGAGCAGTTCTTC

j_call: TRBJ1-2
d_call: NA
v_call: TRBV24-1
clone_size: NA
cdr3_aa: CATSDMDRTYGYTF
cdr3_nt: TGTGCCACCAGTGACATGGACAGAACCTATGGCTACACCTTC

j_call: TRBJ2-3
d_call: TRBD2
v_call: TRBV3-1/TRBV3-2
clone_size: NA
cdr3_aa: CASSPRGGPDTQYF
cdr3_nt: TGTGCCAGCAGCCCCCGGGGAGGGCCGGATACGCAGTATTTT

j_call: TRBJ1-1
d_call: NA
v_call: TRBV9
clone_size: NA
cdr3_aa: CASSVSTAEAFF
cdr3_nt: TGTGCCAGCAGCGTAAGCACGGCTGAAGCTTTCTTT

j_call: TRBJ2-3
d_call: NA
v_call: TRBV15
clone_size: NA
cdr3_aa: CATSRAPIGGGPDTQYF
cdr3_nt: TGTGCCACCAGCAGAGCCCCCATAGGAGGGGGCCCAGATACGCAGTATTTT

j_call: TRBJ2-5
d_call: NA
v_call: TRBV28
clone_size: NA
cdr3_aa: CASSLGGLQETQYF
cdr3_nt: TGTGCCAGCAGTTTGGGGGGGCTCCAAGAGACCCAGTACTTC

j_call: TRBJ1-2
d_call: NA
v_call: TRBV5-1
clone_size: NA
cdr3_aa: CASSPDQGQGYGYTF
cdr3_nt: TGCGCCAGCAGCCCCGACCAGGGGCAGGGGTATGGCTACACCTTC

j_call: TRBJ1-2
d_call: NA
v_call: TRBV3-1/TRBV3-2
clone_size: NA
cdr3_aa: CASSQGGSQGPGYGYTF
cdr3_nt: TGTGCCAGCAGCCAAGGAGGTAGCCAGGGCCCGGGCTATGGCTACACCTTC

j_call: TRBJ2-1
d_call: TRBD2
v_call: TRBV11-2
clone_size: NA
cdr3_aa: CASSLVDGGGDFF
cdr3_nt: TGTGCCAGCAGCTTAGTCGACGGCGGGGGGGATTTCTTC

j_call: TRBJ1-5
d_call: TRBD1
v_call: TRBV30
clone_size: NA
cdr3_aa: CAWSEGQGNQPQHF
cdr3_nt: TGTGCCTGGAGTGAGGGACAGGGCAATCAGCCCCAGCATTTT

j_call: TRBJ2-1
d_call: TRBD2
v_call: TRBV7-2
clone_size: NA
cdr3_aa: CASSLAGTSGGANEQFF
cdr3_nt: TGTGCCAGCAGCTTAGCTGGGACTAGCGGGGGGGCCAATGAGCAGTTCTTC

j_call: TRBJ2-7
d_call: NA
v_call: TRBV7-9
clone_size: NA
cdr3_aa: CASSFSTAGATSYEQYF
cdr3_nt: TGTGCCAGCAGCTTTAGCACGGCGGGGGCGACCTCCTACGAGCAGTACTTC

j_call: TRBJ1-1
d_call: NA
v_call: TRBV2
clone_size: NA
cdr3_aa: CASSEGWLDTEAFF
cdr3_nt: TGTGCCAGCAGTGAAGGGTGGCTGGACACTGAAGCTTTCTTT

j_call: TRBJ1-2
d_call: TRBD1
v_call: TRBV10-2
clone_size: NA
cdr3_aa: CASSEPDRGYGYTF
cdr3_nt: TGCGCCAGCAGTGAACCCGACAGGGGCTATGGCTACACCTTC

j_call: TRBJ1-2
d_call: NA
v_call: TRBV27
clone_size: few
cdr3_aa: CASSPTHRVSEGYTF
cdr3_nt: TGTGCCAGCAGTCCGACTCACAGGGTATCAGAAGGCTACACCTTC